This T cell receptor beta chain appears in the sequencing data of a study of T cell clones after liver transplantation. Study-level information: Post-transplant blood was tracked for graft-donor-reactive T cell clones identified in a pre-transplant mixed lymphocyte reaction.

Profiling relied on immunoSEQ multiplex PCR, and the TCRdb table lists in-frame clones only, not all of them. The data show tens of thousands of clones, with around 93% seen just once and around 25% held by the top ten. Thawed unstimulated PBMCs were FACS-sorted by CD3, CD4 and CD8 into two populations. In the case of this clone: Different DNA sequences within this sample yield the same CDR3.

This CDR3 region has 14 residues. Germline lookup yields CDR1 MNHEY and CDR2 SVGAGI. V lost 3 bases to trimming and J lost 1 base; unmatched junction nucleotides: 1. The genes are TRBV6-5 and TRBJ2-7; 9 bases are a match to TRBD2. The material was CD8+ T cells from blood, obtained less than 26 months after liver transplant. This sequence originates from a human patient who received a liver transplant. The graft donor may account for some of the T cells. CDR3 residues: CASSYSGGSYEQYF. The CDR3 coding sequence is TGTGCCAGCAGTTATAGCGGGGGTTCCTACGAGCAGTACTTC.